A single sample is the source of the 9 T cell receptor beta chains below, sequenced in a study of shared clonotypes between healthy human individuals. Profiling relied on immunoSEQ multiplex PCR, and the TCRdb table lists in-frame clones only, not all of them. Counted here are roughly 1,800,000 clones, approximately 95% occurring once; the ten biggest clones make up 1% to 1.5%. The naive CD8 subset, CD45RO-negative cells positively selected for CCR7, excluded terminally differentiated effector memory CD45RA+ cells. The sample taken for sequencing was naive CD8+ T cells sorted from blood. Receptors were obtained from a young man in good health.

Comment on this clone: A junction boundary mismatches the germline segment, possibly from a read error. This chain uses TRBV7-7 with TRBJ2-1; 12 bases match TRBD2. The V gene's germline CDR1 is SSHAT and CDR2 FNYEAQ (reference sequence). The CDR3 is 17 amino acids. This CDR3 reads CASSFRTSGAPYNEQFF. Written as DNA, the CDR3 is TGTGCTAGCAGCTTCAGGACTAGCGGGGCACCCTACAATGAGCAGTTCTTC.

The chain has TRBV5-1 and TRBJ2-7; the D gene is possibly TRBD2 (6 bases). V lost 3 bases and J lost 2, with 12 bases in between. The CDR3 runs 14 residues. CDR1 and CDR2 (germline): SGHRS, YFSETQ. CDR3 residues: CASSWRDLTYEQYF. The CDR3, as DNA: TGCGCCAGCAGCTGGCGGGACCTAACCTACGAGCAGTACTTC.

The chain links TRBV18 to TRBJ2-5, with TRBD1 matching over 7 bases. Losses at the gene ends were 5 bases for V and 2 bases for J; bases not matched to a gene: 8. Germline V gene lookup returns CDR1 KGHSH and CDR2 LQKENI. The CDR3 contains 15 residues. The CDR3 is CASSEKPGQQETQYF. The CDR3, as DNA: TGTGCCAGCTCAGAAAAACCGGGACAGCAAGAGACCCAGTACTTC.

This sequence joins TRBV10-3 and TRBJ1-2; perhaps TRBD1 as D (6 bases). Between the trimmed V and J ends, which lost 4 bases and 4 bases, there was a span of 19 bases. This CDR3 is built from 16 residues. The germline CDR1 and CDR2 sequences are ENHRY and SYGVKD. The CDR3 DNA follows: TGTGCCATCAGTGTAAGGGACACAGAGGAGACCTATGGCTACACCTTC. Its protein product is CAISVRDTEETYGYTF.

This clone was seen once. This sample also contains other DNA sequences that code for the same CDR3. The chain links TRBV5-1 to TRBJ2-7; 8 bases are shared with TRBD2. This CDR3 is built from 11 residues. Germline values: CDR1 SGHRS, CDR2 YFSETQ. Germline trimming cut 5 bases from V and 5 bases from J; bases unmatched to any gene: 0. This CDR3 reads CASRAGDEQYF. CDR3 DNA: TGCGCCAGCAGAGCGGGAGACGAGCAGTACTTC.

This clone was seen once. This chain uses TRBV7-9 with TRBJ1-1; D not resolved. V was pared by 3 bases and J by 1 base, with 12 bases between. Germline lookup yields CDR1 SEHNR and CDR2 FQNEAQ (reference sequence). The CDR3 totals 15 residues. The CDR3 nucleotides read TGTGCCAGCAGCTTGGTTCAGTTCGGGAACACTGAAGCTTTCTTT. Its translation: CASSLVQFGNTEAFF.

V gene TRBV5-6 combines with J gene TRBJ2-5; D perhaps matches TRBD2 (6 bases). This CDR3 is built from 15 residues. V was shortened by 1 base and J by 3 bases, with 13 bases between the two germline ends. Germline V lookup: CDR1 SGHDT, CDR2 YYEEEE. The CDR3, as DNA: TGTGCCAGCAGCTTGTCCCCTAGACTAGAAGAGACCCAGTACTTC. Translating it yields CASSLSPRLEETQYF.

This sequence joins TRBV10-2 and TRBJ2-2, with TRBD2 matching over 8 bases. The germline gives CDR1 WSHSY, CDR2 SAAADI. Trimming at V came to 7 bases and at J to 1 base, leaving 2 bases not matched to a gene. The CDR3 runs 14 residues. The chain's CDR3 is CASTAGENTGELFF. The CDR3 DNA reads as TGCGCCAGCACAGCGGGAGAGAACACCGGGGAGCTGTTTTTT.

The CDR3 protein is CASSERTISGNTIYF. In nucleotides, the CDR3 is TGTGCCAGCAGTGAAAGGACTATCTCTGGAAACACCATATATTTT. The chain recombines TRBV6-1 with TRBJ1-3, with D hard to call. The CDR3 consists of 15 residues. Germline V gene lookup returns CDR1 MNHNS and CDR2 SASEGT. Trimming pared 2 bases from V and 0 bases from J, leaving 8 bases between.